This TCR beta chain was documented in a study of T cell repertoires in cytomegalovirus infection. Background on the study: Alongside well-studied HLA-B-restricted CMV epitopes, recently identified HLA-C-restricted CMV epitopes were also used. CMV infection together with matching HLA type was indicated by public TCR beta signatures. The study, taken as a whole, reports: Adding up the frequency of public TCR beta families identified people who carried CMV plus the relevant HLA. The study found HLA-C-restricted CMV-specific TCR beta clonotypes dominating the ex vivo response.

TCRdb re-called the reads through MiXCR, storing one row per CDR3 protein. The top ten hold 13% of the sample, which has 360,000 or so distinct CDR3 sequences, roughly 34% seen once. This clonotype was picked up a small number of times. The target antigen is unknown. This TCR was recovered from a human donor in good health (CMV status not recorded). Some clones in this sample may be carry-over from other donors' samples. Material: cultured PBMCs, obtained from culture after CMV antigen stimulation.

CDR3 nucleotides: TGTGCCAGCAGCTTCAGGGTTGGGGATACGCAGTATTTT. Translating it yields CASSFRVGDTQYF. V usage is TRBV7-2 and J usage is TRBJ2-3, with a tentative D call TRBD1 (5 bases). The germline V gene has CDR1 SGHTA and CDR2 FQGNSA. V was clipped by 3 bases and J by 6 bases, with 10 bases between them. CDR3 length equals 13 residues.